The 13 T cell receptor beta chains given below trace back to one sample, sequenced in a study of T cell changes during pregnancy in multiple sclerosis. Profiling relied on immunoSEQ multiplex PCR, and the TCRdb table lists in-frame clones only, not all of them. Among roughly 120,000 clones listed, approximately 93% were seen once. The sample here was peripheral blood, taken before pregnancy. These receptors all come from a female donor with multiple sclerosis, enrolled in a pregnancy study.

The V gene is TRBV19, the J gene TRBJ2-7, with a weak D call TRBD1 (6 bases). The CDR3 totals 14 residues. CDR1 and CDR2 (germline): LNHDA, SQIVND (reference sequence). Deletions cut 5 bases from V and 2 bases from J, with 13 bases between. CDR3 coding DNA: TGTGCCAGTAGTCCAACAGGGTTCCCCTACGAGCAGTACTTC. Encoded protein: CASSPTGFPYEQYF.

The V gene is TRBV7-9, the J gene TRBJ1-1; TRBD1 matches at 7 bases. The germline V gene encodes CDR1 SEHNR and CDR2 FQNEAQ (reference sequence). The CDR3 contains 14 residues. Unmatched junction bases numbered 8, after V lost 3 bases and J lost 7 bases. CDR3 sequence (DNA): TGTGCCAGCAGCTTTACCAGGGGGATAAGTGAAGCTTTCTTT. This encodes CASSFTRGISEAFF.

CDR3: CASYSGSYEQYF. CDR3 nucleotide sequence: TGTGCTAGTTATAGCGGCTCCTACGAGCAGTACTTC. This chain links TRBV12-5 with TRBJ2-7; D is perhaps TRBD2 (6 bases). Deletions cut 8 bases from V and 0 bases from J, with 8 bases between. The CDR3 sequence is 12 residues long. The germline gives CDR1 LGHNT, CDR2 FRNRAP.

The chain recombines TRBV2 with TRBJ2-5, with 8 nucleotides matching TRBD2. The V segment lost 7 bases and the J segment 5 bases; nucleotides outside the gene matches: 15. Germline-derived CDR1 and CDR2 are SNHLY and FYNNEI. There are 16 residues in the CDR3. The chain's CDR3 is CASMGRREGPRETQYF. The CDR3, as DNA: TGTGCCAGCATGGGTCGTCGGGAGGGCCCCCGGGAGACCCAGTACTTC.

This rearrangement joins TRBV18 to TRBJ2-7, with D possibly TRBD1 on 5 matching bases. Germline lookup yields CDR1 KGHSH and CDR2 LQKENI. Trimming left V 3 bases short and J 2 bases short, with 8 bases between. CDR3 length: 13 residues. CDR3 bases: TGTGCCAGCTCACCGCAGGGCCCCTACGAGCAGTACTTC. It yields the protein CASSPQGPYEQYF.

V is TRBV28 and J is TRBJ2-3; tentative D call: TRBD2 (6 bases). V was pared by 2 bases and J by 4 bases, with 19 bases between. Germline lookup yields CDR1 MDHEN and CDR2 SYDVKM. The CDR3 sequence is 17 residues long. CDR3 sequence: CASSLIVRGPAPDTQYF. The CDR3 nucleotides read TGTGCCAGCAGTTTAATCGTGCGGGGACCAGCCCCAGATACGCAGTATTTT.

This chain connects TRBV19 to TRBJ2-7; the D gene is possibly TRBD1 (5 bases). Trimming shortened V by 4 bases and J by 6 bases, and 13 bases separated the two germline ends. This CDR3 has 13 residues. From germline, CDR1 is LNHDA and CDR2 SQIVND (reference sequence). The CDR3 is CASSSRVKGEQYF. In DNA form, the CDR3 reads TGTGCCAGTAGTAGCAGGGTAAAAGGCGAGCAGTACTTC.

In DNA form, the CDR3 reads TGTGCCAGCAGTTCCCTTAGCGGGAGGTCCTACAATGAGCAGTTCTTC. Protein product: CASSSLSGRSYNEQFF. This chain connects TRBV28 to TRBJ2-1, with 10 bases that match TRBD2. CDR3 size: 16 residues. The junction had 4 bases not matched to a gene; V was cut back by 4 bases and J by 1 base. Germline V lookup: CDR1 MDHEN, CDR2 SYDVKM. Using reference TRBV28 and TRBJ2-1 for the parts outside the CDR3, the full variable domain is DVKVTQSSRYLVKRTGEKVFLECVQDMDHENMFWYRQDPGLGLRLIYFSYDVKMKEKGDIPEGYSVSREKKERFSLILESASTNQTSMYLCASSSLSGRSYNEQFFGPGTRLTVL.

This clone was recorded once. The chain carries TRBV19 and TRBJ2-1, with 8 bases fitting TRBD1. V trimming: 1 base; J trimming: 4 bases; junction bases outside the gene matches: 0. There are 14 residues in the CDR3. Germline V lookup: CDR1 LNHDA, CDR2 SQIVND (reference sequence). DNA of the CDR3: TGTGCCAGTAGTATAGGGACAGGGTACAATGAGCAGTTCTTC. Amino acid sequence: CASSIGTGYNEQFF.

The rearrangement links TRBV7-3 to TRBJ1-2, with no clear D. V was pared by 1 base and J by 3 bases, with 9 bases between. Germline CDR1 is SGHTA and CDR2 is FQGTGA. The CDR3 is 14 residues long. The CDR3 coding sequence is TGTGCCAGCAGCTTAAACGGCGGAGACTATGGCTACACCTTC. Its translation: CASSLNGGDYGYTF.

This rearrangement joins TRBV30 to TRBJ2-7; tentative D call: TRBD1 (5 bases). The germline CDR1 and CDR2 sequences are GTSNPN and SVGIG (reference sequence). The germline V and J ends were trimmed by 8 bases and 2 bases, with 19 bases remaining between them. This CDR3 is built from 14 residues. The CDR3 loop is CAGRQLSRTYEQYF. CDR3 DNA: TGTGCCGGGCGACAGCTCTCGAGGACCTACGAGCAGTACTTC.

The CDR3 bases are TGTGCCACCAGCAGAGATCCCGGGGAGGGTGAAAAACTGTTTTTT. Encoded protein: CATSRDPGEGEKLFF. The chain couples TRBV15 to TRBJ1-4, with no clear D. V was shortened by 0 bases and J by 7 bases, with 12 bases between the two germline ends. The CDR3 consists of 15 residues. CDR1 and CDR2 (germline): LNHNV, YYDKDF (reference sequence).

The chain links TRBV13 to TRBJ1-1, with D tentatively TRBD1 (5 bases). The CDR3 sequence is 14 residues long. V gave up 1 base and J gave up 6 bases, with 12 bases separating them. Germline V gene lookup returns CDR1 PRHDT and CDR2 FYEKMQ (reference sequence). CDR3 region: CASSLAGDFAEAFF. In nucleotides, the CDR3 is TGTGCCAGCAGCTTAGCTGGGGACTTCGCTGAAGCTTTCTTT.